The subject of this entry is one TCR beta chain. The data were produced by immunoSEQ multiplex PCR, yet TCRdb's version contains in-frame clones alone and is incomplete. The table has around 250,000 clones, about four fifths seen once. The data stem from a study of blood T cell repertoires in COVID-19. Germline V gene sequence: CDR1 MNHEY, CDR2 SMNVEV (reference sequence). Losses at the gene ends were 6 bases for V and 11 bases for J; bases not matched to a gene: 15. The CDR3 loop spans 14 amino acids. The sample consisted of peripheral blood. The TCR was taken from a man in his forties with active or convalescent COVID-19. The chain uses TRBV27 and TRBJ2-5; 7 positions match TRBD2. CDR3 in DNA: TGTGCCAGCAGCTCCCCAGACCGCGTCGGGGGGCAGTACTTC. Residues: CASSSPDRVGGQYF.